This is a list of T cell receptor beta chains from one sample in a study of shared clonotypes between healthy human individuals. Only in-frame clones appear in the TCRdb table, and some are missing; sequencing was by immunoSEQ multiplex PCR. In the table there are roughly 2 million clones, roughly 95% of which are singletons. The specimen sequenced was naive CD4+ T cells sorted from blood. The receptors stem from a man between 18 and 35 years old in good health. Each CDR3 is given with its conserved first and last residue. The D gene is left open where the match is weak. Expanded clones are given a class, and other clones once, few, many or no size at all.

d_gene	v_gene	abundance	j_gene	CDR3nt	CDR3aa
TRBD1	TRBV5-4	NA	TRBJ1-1	TGTGCCAGCAGCCCCACCCAGGACAGGGCCCCTGAAGCTTTCTTT	CASSPTQDRAPEAFF
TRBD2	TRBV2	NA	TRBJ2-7	TGTGCCAGCAGTCGACTAGCGGGGACCTCCTACGAGCAGTACTTC	CASSRLAGTSYEQYF
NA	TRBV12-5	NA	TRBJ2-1	TGTGCTAGTGGTGCCTCCGGTTTAAGAGGGGGAACTGAGCAGTTCTTC	CASGASGLRGGTEQFF
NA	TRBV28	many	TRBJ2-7	TGTGCCAGCAGTTTTAGGGCATGGGACGAGCAGTACTTC	CASSFRAWDEQYF
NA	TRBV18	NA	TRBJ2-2	TGTGCCAGCTCACCACCGTCGGGCAGACGGACCGGGGAGCTGTTTTTT	CASSPPSGRRTGELFF
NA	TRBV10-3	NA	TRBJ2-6	TGTGCCATCAACAGTTCCCCATCTGGGGCCAACGTCCTGACTTTC	CAINSSPSGANVLTF
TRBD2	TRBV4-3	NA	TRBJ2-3	TGCGCCAGCAGCCAAGAACCGGCTAGCGGACCCACAGATACGCAGTATTTT	CASSQEPASGPTDTQYF
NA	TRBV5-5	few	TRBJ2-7	TGTGCCAGCAGCTTGGCCGTTTCCTACGAGCAGTACTTC	CASSLAVSYEQYF
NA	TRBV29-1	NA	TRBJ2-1	TGCAGCGTTGAAGTAGGGAGGAATGAGCAGTTCTTC	CSVEVGRNEQFF
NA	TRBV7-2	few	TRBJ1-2	TGTGCCAGCAGCTTGGGCAGCTATGGCTACACCTTC	CASSLGSYGYTF
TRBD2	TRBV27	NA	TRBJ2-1	TGTGCCAGCAGCCCCACTAGCGCCCATGAGCAGTTCTTC	CASSPTSAHEQFF
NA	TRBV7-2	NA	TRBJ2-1	TGTGCCAGCAGCTTAAGGGGAATGGGGAACAATGAGCAGTTCTTC	CASSLRGMGNNEQFF
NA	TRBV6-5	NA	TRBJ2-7	TGTGCCAGCAGTTCCCCCCGGGGTAATCCCTACGAGCAGTACTTC	CASSSPRGNPYEQYF
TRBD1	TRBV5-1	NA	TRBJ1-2	TGCGCCAGCGGAGTGAACCCGACAGGGGTACACTATGGCTACACCTTC	CASGVNPTGVHYGYTF
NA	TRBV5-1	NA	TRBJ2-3	TGCGCCAGCAGCTTGGATGCGCCCACAGATACGCAGTATTTT	CASSLDAPTDTQYF
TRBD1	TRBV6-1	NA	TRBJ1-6	TGTGCCAGCAGCCGGCAGGGGGGTTCACCCCTCCACTTT	CASSRQGGSPLHF
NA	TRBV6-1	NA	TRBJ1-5	TGTGCCAGCAGCGGCGGGGCGTACAATCAGCCCCAGCATTTT	CASSGGAYNQPQHF
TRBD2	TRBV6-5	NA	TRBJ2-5	TGTGCCAGCAGTTACTCTCGGACTAGCGGGAATAGCGCCCAGTACTTC	CASSYSRTSGNSAQYF
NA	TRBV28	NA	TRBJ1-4	TGTGCCAGCAGTTTAGACGGCCTTAATGAAAAACTGTTTTTT	CASSLDGLNEKLFF
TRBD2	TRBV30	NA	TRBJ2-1	TGTGCCTGGACGCGGGCGGGTAGCGGGTCCTACAATGAGCAGTTCTTC	CAWTRAGSGSYNEQFF
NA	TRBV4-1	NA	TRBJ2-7	TGCGCCAGCAGCTATCGCCCGTTGGAGGCTTCCTCCTACTCCTACGAGCAGTACTTC	CASSYRPLEASSYSYEQYF
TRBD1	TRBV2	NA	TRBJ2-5	TGTGCCAGCAGCGAGACAGGGTCCCAAGAGACCCAGTACTTC	CASSETGSQETQYF
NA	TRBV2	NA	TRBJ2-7	TGTGCCAGCAGTTCCGCGGCCCCGTCGTACTTC	CASSSAAPSYF
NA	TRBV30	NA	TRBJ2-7	TGTGCCTGGAGTCCCGGCTACGAGCAGTACTTC	CAWSPGYEQYF
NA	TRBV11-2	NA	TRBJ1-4	TGTGCCAGCAGCTTCAATCCGATATACATGACAACTAATGAAAAACTGTTTTTT	CASSFNPIYMTTNEKLFF
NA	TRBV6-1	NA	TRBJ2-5	TGTGCCAGCAGTGAACCGGGGTACGGGACCCAGTACTTC	CASSEPGYGTQYF
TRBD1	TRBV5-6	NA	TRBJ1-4	TGTGCCAGCTCCCAGGGGGTAGCAACTAATGAAAAACTGTTTTTT	CASSQGVATNEKLFF
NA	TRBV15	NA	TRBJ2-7	TGTGCCACCAGCAGAGGCGCGGCACCCTACGAGCAGTACTTC	CATSRGAAPYEQYF
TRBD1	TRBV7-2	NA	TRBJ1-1	TGTGCCAGCAGCTTTCAATCCGCAGGGGGCGGCACTGAAGCTTTCTTT	CASSFQSAGGGTEAFF
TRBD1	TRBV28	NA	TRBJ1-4	TGTGCCAGCAGTTTAAGCACCGGGACAGGCGAAAAACTGTTTTTT	CASSLSTGTGEKLFF
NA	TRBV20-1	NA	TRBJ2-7	TGCAGTGCCTCAGGGGTTTACGAGCAGTACTTC	CSASGVYEQYF
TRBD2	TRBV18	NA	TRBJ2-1	TGTGCCAGCTCACCACCGGGGACTAGCGGGACCAATGAGCAGTTCTTC	CASSPPGTSGTNEQFF
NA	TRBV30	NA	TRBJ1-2	TGTGCCTGGAGTCCCCGCATCAGGTGGGTGGAGGACGGCTACACCTTC	CAWSPRIRWVEDGYTF
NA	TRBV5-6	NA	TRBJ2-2	TGTGCCAGCAGCTTGGCCCAGACAAAAAACACCGGGGAGCTGTTTTTT	CASSLAQTKNTGELFF
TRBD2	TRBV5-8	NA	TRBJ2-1	TGTGCCAGCACGAACGGGGCACCTAGCGGGTCAGGAAATGAGCAGTTCTTC	CASTNGAPSGSGNEQFF
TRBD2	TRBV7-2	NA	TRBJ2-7	TGTGCCAGCAGCTTACGGGACTACTACTACGAGCAGTACTTC	CASSLRDYYYEQYF
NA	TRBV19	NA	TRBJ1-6	TGTGCCAGTAGTATTTGGCCGCTCTATAATTCACCCCTCCACTTT	CASSIWPLYNSPLHF
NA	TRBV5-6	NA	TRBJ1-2	TGTGCCAGCAGCGAAACCGGGACGGACGATTATGGCTACACCTTC	CASSETGTDDYGYTF
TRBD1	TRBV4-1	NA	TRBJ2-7	TGCGCCAGCAGCCAAGAAGGTGTGGGGACAGGGGTTAAAAACGAGCAGTACTTC	CASSQEGVGTGVKNEQYF
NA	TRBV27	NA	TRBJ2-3	TGTGCCAGCAGCCCCTCCTACTTGTACACAGATACGCAGTATTTT	CASSPSYLYTDTQYF